Listed here are 14 T cell receptor beta chains from one sample, sequenced in a study of breast tumors, draining lymph nodes, adjacent tissues. TCRdb processed the multiplex PCR reads anew with MiXCR; each CDR3 protein has one entry. The table has around 50,000 distinct CDR3 sequences, roughly 24% seen once. Sample: breast tumor tissue. The receptors shown here come from a female donor with breast cancer. Some clones in this sample may be carry-over from other donors' samples.

Comment on this clonotype: Germline is not matched at one junction end, which may reflect a read error. V is TRBV6-5 and J is TRBJ2-4, with 7 bases that match TRBD1. Looked up from germline, CDR1 is MNHEY and CDR2 is SVGAGI. The CDR3 spans 16 residues. The CDR3 here is CASSTRDSPAKSIQYF. The CDR3, as DNA: TGTGCCAGCAGCACTCGGGACAGTCCAGCCAAAAGCATTCAGTACTTC.

Comment on this clonotype: No DNA is shown, since the ends of the CDR3 on it are uncertain; the CDR3 is the one TCRdb lists. V usage is TRBV27 and J usage is TRBJ2-6; no check of the table's D call, TRBD1, against the DNA was made. CDR1 and CDR2 from the germline V gene are MNHEY and SMNVEV (reference sequence). The CDR3 region is 17 residues in length, termini included. The CDR3 sequence is CASRRQGFGSGANVPTF.

This clonotype occurred many times. V and J are TRBV24-1 and TRBJ2-1; 16 bases align to TRBD2. This CDR3 contains 16 residues. With 4 bases clipped from V and 9 bases from J, the junction kept 5 bases outside the gene matches. CDR1 and CDR2 (germline): KGHDR, SFDVKD. In DNA, the CDR3 is TGTGCCACCAGTGACTCCGGGACTAGCGGGAGGGTTGAGCAGTTCTTC. Translated, it gives CATSDSGTSGRVEQFF.

This clonotype has a handful of counts. CDR3 in DNA: TGTGCCAGCAGTTACTCGGGGGACGCTGAGCAGTTCTTC. Residues: CASSYSGDAEQFF. The chain carries TRBV6-6 and TRBJ2-1, with D perhaps matching TRBD1 or TRBD2 (5 bases each). The length of the CDR3 is 13 residues. Germline V gene sequence: CDR1 MNHNY, CDR2 SVGAGI (reference sequence). The V and J ends lost 0 bases and 9 bases respectively, with 9 bases between them.

The V and J genes are TRBV27 and TRBJ1-2, with D perhaps TRBD1 (5 bases). Germline CDR1 and CDR2: MNHEY and SMNVEV (reference sequence). V dropped 6 bases and J dropped 4 bases, with 18 bases sitting between them. CDR3 length equals 15 residues. The CDR3 here is CASRTFGGSFYGYTF. For the CDR3, the DNA is TGTGCCAGCAGAACCTTCGGGGGGAGCTTCTATGGCTACACCTTC.

This clonotype was picked up a small number of times. This chain joins TRBV5-1 and TRBJ2-5; D might be TRBD2 (5 bases). V lost 6 bases and J 5 bases, leaving 11 bases between the germline ends. CDR3 length: 12 amino acids. The germline CDR1 and CDR2 sequences are SGHRS and YFSETQ. The CDR3 region is CASTGELETQYF. CDR3 bases: TGCGCCAGCACCGGGGAGCTGGAGACCCAGTACTTC.

This clonotype was counted many times. The gene calls are TRBV11-2 and TRBJ2-7; no reliable D call. CDR3 length: 14 amino acids. V gave up 3 bases and J gave up 1 base, with 10 bases separating them. Per germline, CDR1 SGHAT and CDR2 FQNNGV. CDR3 residues: CASSLTDGSYEQYF. The CDR3 nucleotides read TGTGCCAGCAGCTTGACGGACGGGTCCTACGAGCAGTACTTC.

At least ten counts were recorded for this clonotype. V usage is TRBV2 and J usage is TRBJ2-2, with 7 bases aligning to TRBD1. The CDR3 is 14 amino acids. Germline values: CDR1 SNHLY, CDR2 FYNNEI. Trimming removed 8 bases from V and 1 base from J; junction bases left unmatched: 4. CDR3 sequence (DNA): TGTGCCAGCTCCGGACAGGTGAACACCGGGGAGCTGTTTTTT. It codes for CASSGQVNTGELFF. Based on the CDR3 plus reference TRBV2 and TRBJ2-2, the full variable domain is EPEVTQTPSHQVTQMGQEVILRCVPISNHLYFYWYRQILGQKVEFLVSFYNNEISEKSEIFDDQFSVERPDGSNFTLKIRSTKLEDSAMYFCASSGQVNTGELFFGEGSRLTVL.

Ten or more counts support this clonotype. This chain uses TRBV30 with TRBJ1-5; 7 positions agree with TRBD1. From germline, CDR1 is GTSNPN and CDR2 SVGIG (reference sequence). The V segment lost 2 bases and the J segment 2 bases; nucleotides outside the gene matches: 3. The CDR3 totals 14 residues. DNA of the CDR3: TGTGCCTGGAGTAGGGGGCTGGGCAATCAGCCCCAGCATTTT. This gives the protein CAWSRGLGNQPQHF.

This clonotype was recorded many times. The CDR3 loop is CASSRLGASTDTQYF. The CDR3 DNA follows: TGCGCCAGCAGCCGACTAGGGGCTAGCACAGATACGCAGTATTTT. This chain uses TRBV5-1 with TRBJ2-3, with a weak D call TRBD2 (6 bases). This CDR3 is built from 15 residues. Germline CDR1 reads SGHRS; CDR2 reads YFSETQ. V was clipped by 4 bases and J by 0 bases, with 12 bases between them.

Comment on this clonotype: This may come from a read error, since a much larger clone is one base off. The chain employs TRBV24-1 and TRBJ1-5; D perhaps matches TRBD1 (6 bases). Looked up from germline, CDR1 is KGHDR and CDR2 is SFDVKD. The CDR3 has 16 amino acids. DNA of the CDR3: TGTGCCACCGGTGACCCCGCCAGGGGTAGCAATCAGCCCCAGCATTTT. It encodes CATGDPARGSNQPQHF.

In regard to this clonotype: This may be a read error: a much more frequent sequence differs by one nucleotide. The CDR3 spells CAISESLGQQETQYF. The CDR3 DNA is TGTGCCATCAGTGAGTCCCTGGGACAGCAAGAGACCCAGTACTTC. This sequence joins TRBV10-3 and TRBJ2-5; TRBD1 matches 7 bases. The CDR3 is made up of 15 amino acids. The germline gives CDR1 ENHRY, CDR2 SYGVKD. Trimming took 0 bases from V and 2 from J; bases not matched to a gene: 3.

This clonotype was seen at least ten times. This chain links TRBV29-1 with TRBJ2-1, with D possibly matching TRBD2 (6 bases). V was clipped by 2 bases and J by 4 bases, with 21 bases between them. Germline values: CDR1 SQVTM, CDR2 ANQGSEA. This CDR3 is built from 17 residues. CDR3 DNA sequence: TGCAGCGTTGAATTCATGGCGGGGCTTCCGAGTTACAATGAGCAGTTCTTC. Encoded protein: CSVEFMAGLPSYNEQFF.

A note on this clonotype: This may be a read error, as it is one base from a much larger clone. The chain is built from TRBV18 and TRBJ1-5; TRBD1 might be the D (5 bases). This CDR3 is 13 amino acids long. In germline, CDR1 is KGHSH, CDR2 LQKENI. DNA for the CDR3: TGTGCCGGCTCACCTACCAGGGATCAGCCCCAGCATTTT. Translated, it gives CAGSPTRDQPQHF.